The T cell receptor (beta chain) described here comes from a study of blood T cell repertoires in COVID-19. For the study at large: Samples came from the United States, Italy and Spain, spanning acute and convalescent COVID-19.

Per the original methods: Reference gene primer amplification in the assay estimated nucleated cell counts. The assay was immunoSEQ multiplex PCR, and TCRdb's table has in-frame clones only and misses some. That table is the source of V, J and clone size, and D and trimming were worked out from the DNA. Seen here are roughly 380,000 clones, approximately 90% observed once, and the top ten hold about 1.6%. The CDR3 covers 15 residues. V lost 3 bases to trimming and J lost 4 bases, with 16 bases between them. Germline values: CDR1 MGHRA, CDR2 YSYEKL. During active infection, Seattle patients enrolled and were then monitored through disease.

This clonotype was obtained from a woman in her thirties or forties with COVID-19, enrolled during active disease. What was sequenced was peripheral blood. The chain joins TRBV4-1 to TRBJ2-7; possibly TRBD2 for D (7 bases). CDR3 coding DNA: TGCGCCAGCAGCCAGGAAAGGGGGGGGATATACGAGCAGTACTTC. It codes for CASSQERGGIYEQYF.